This T cell receptor (beta chain) was observed in a study of CD8 T cells in Susac syndrome. Whole-study context: Of the sequenced Susac syndrome patients, five or six had active disease and eight or nine were in remission.

Random hexamers served to reverse transcribe roughly 0.45 to 1 ug RNA. TCR beta CDR3 was amplified by immunoSEQ covering 54 Vbeta and 13 Jbeta. Each CDR3 protein gets one entry after TCRdb re-called the immunoSEQ multiplex PCR reads with MiXCR. Counted here are approximately 260,000 distinct CDR3 sequences, about 96% occurring once; the ten biggest clones make up 0.1%. TEMRA cells were FACS-enriched and CD8+ and CD4+ T cells negatively isolated. The material sequenced was CD4+ T cells from PBMCs. The clonotype comes from a human donor with Susac syndrome.

CDR3 sequence: CASSHALLAGLTDTQYF. CDR3 sequence (DNA): TGTGCCAGCAGTCACGCGCTACTAGCGGGGCTCACAGATACGCAGTATTTT. This chain joins TRBV11-3 and TRBJ2-3; 10 nucleotides agree with TRBD2. The CDR3 consists of 17 residues. V was pared by 6 bases and J by 2 bases, with 11 bases of the junction left unmatched. CDR1 SGHNT and CDR2 YENEEA come from the germline V gene.